This T cell receptor beta chain was captured by sequencing in a study of blood T cell repertoires in COVID-19. Study-level information: Samples taken during acute and convalescent COVID-19 were collected in the United States, Italy and Spain.

The CDR3 has 15 amino acids. V lost 5 bases to trimming and J lost 3 bases; unmatched junction nucleotides: 4. Germline V gene sequence: CDR1 MNHEY, CDR2 SMNVEV (reference sequence). The table came from immunoSEQ multiplex PCR; TCRdb's copy has only in-frame clones and leaves some out. The table lists about 180,000 clones, around 83% of them singletons. The receptor comes from a woman in her 30s with active or convalescent COVID-19. Specimen: peripheral blood. The chain combines TRBV27 with TRBJ2-3, with 11 positions matching TRBD2. The CDR3 loop is CASSPTSGGTDTQYF. The CDR3 nucleotides read TGTGCCAGCAGTCCTACTAGCGGGGGAACAGATACGCAGTATTTT.